These 28 T cell receptor beta chains originate from one sample sequenced in a study of T cells in Graves' hyperthyroidism and ophthalmopathy. The source material, RNA transcripts, was used to amplify TCR beta CDR3 regions. Researchers ran a first-round RT-PCR on the TCR CDR3 using the HTBI primer set. TCRdb fed the multiplex PCR reads into MiXCR, producing one record per CDR3 protein. The repertoire holds roughly 750,000 distinct CDR3 sequences, with about a sixth as singletons. The sequencing input was blood. All receptors derive from a man aged 18 to 29 with Graves' hyperthyroidism.

V usage is TRBV11-2 and J usage is TRBJ2-2, with 13 bases lining up with TRBD2. Germline assignment: CDR1 SGHAT and CDR2 FQNNGV. With V trimmed by 4 bases and J by 5 bases, 7 bases remained unmatched. The CDR3 totals 17 residues. CDR3 nucleotide sequence: TGTGCCAGCAGCTCCCGGACTAGCGGGAGTTTAACCGGGGAGCTGTTTTTT. This encodes CASSSRTSGSLTGELFF.

The chain has TRBV14 and TRBJ2-7; the match to TRBD2 covers 7 bases. This CDR3 is built from 14 residues. Per germline, CDR1 SGHDN and CDR2 FVKESK. The trim removed 4 bases at V and 5 bases at J, leaving 8 bases unmatched. CDR3 sequence (DNA): TGTGCCAGCAGCCCGACTAGCAGGACCCACGAGCAGTACTTC. It translates to CASSPTSRTHEQYF.

This clonotype appeared many times. This chain joins TRBV4-1 and TRBJ1-5, with 10 bases that match TRBD1. The CDR3 runs 15 residues. CDR1 and CDR2 from the germline V gene are MGHRA and YSYEKL. Trimming removed 4 bases from V and 6 bases from J; junction bases left unmatched: 6. The CDR3 protein is CASSLQDRGSQPQHF. Written as DNA, the CDR3 is TGCGCCAGCAGCCTACAGGACAGGGGGTCTCAGCCCCAGCATTTT.

This clonotype was seen only a few times. The J gene is TRBJ1-5, the V gene TRBV11-2; D is uncertain. The germline V gene encodes CDR1 SGHAT and CDR2 FQNNGV. CDR3 length equals 13 residues. Trimming pared 5 bases from V and 7 bases from J, leaving 12 bases between. Here the CDR3 reads CASSIMGEQPQHF. The CDR3 region has the DNA TGTGCCAGCAGCATAATGGGAGAACAGCCCCAGCATTTT. Complete variable domain (other parts from reference TRBV11-2 and TRBJ1-5): EAGVAQSPRYKIIEKRQSVAFWCNPISGHATLYWYQQILGQGPKLLIQFQNNGVVDDSQLPKDRFSAERLKGVDSTLKIQPAKLEDSAVYLCASSIMGEQPQHFGDGTRLSIL.

The chain is built from TRBV20-1 and TRBJ1-2; possibly TRBD1 for D (5 bases). The CDR3 is 11 amino acids. The V gene lost 5 bases and the J gene lost 4 bases, with 8 bases spanning the gap. Germline V lookup: CDR1 DFQATT, CDR2 SNEGSKA (reference sequence). The DNA for the CDR3 is TGCAGTGCTCGAGGGGTCTATGGCTACACCTTC. As protein: CSARGVYGYTF.

This clonotype has just a few counts. The rearrangement uses TRBV20-1 and TRBJ2-7; 7 nucleotides match TRBD2. The CDR3 totals 13 residues. V dropped 6 bases and J dropped 5; count of bases not matched to a gene: 10. From germline, CDR1 is DFQATT and CDR2 SNEGSKA (reference sequence). The CDR3 reads CSASRAGVHEQYF. The CDR3 coding sequence is TGCAGTGCCAGCAGGGCGGGAGTCCACGAGCAGTACTTC.

J is TRBJ2-7 and V is TRBV6-1, with TRBD2 identical over 14 bases. J lost 6 bases, V lost 6 bases, and 10 bases had no gene match. Germline CDR1 and CDR2: MNHNS and SASEGT. The CDR3 has 16 residues. DNA of the CDR3: TGTGCCAGCAGCCGCGCCCTGGGACTAGCGGGAGTCGAGCAGTACTTC. Translated, it gives CASSRALGLAGVEQYF.

The rearrangement joins TRBV9 to TRBJ2-1; TRBD2 matches at 10 bases. The CDR3 runs 15 residues. The germline V gene encodes CDR1 SGDLS and CDR2 YYNGEE. The V gene end was trimmed by 3 bases and the J gene end by 8 bases; junction bases not matched to a gene: 8. CDR3 sequence: CASSGSGRAGYEQFF. CDR3 sequence (DNA): TGTGCCAGCAGCGGCAGCGGGAGGGCCGGCTATGAGCAGTTCTTC.

This clonotype was seen many times. V usage is TRBV7-9 and J usage is TRBJ2-3, with TRBD1 identical over 8 bases. Germline CDR1 and CDR2: SEHNR and FQNEAQ (reference sequence). V trimming: 5 bases; J trimming: 4 bases; junction bases outside the gene matches: 2. The CDR3 is made up of 13 amino acids. CDR3 protein: CASSMDRADTQYF. The CDR3 DNA sequence: TGTGCCAGCAGCATGGACAGGGCAGATACGCAGTATTTT.

The chain uses TRBV7-2 and TRBJ1-4; tentatively, D is TRBD1 (5 bases). The CDR3 runs 17 residues. Germline V gene data show CDR1 as SGHTA and CDR2 as FQGNSA. The V end lost 5 bases, the J end lost 5 bases, and 21 bases lay between the germline ends. This chain's CDR3 is CASSRPHQTENNEKLFF. The CDR3 DNA reads as TGTGCCAGCAGCCGACCTCACCAGACAGAAAACAATGAAAAACTGTTTTTT.

The chain has TRBV12-3 or TRBV12-4 and TRBJ2-5; 9 bases are shared with TRBD2. This CDR3 contains 15 residues. V shed 2 bases and J 5 bases; nucleotides not matched to a gene: 6. In DNA form, the CDR3 reads TGTGCCAGCAGTTTAAGGGCGGGAGGGGTGGAGACCCAGTACTTC. As protein: CASSLRAGGVETQYF.

At least ten counts were recorded for this clonotype. The CDR3 DNA reads TGCAGTGCTAGTTTGGCAGGGGTGCGTGGCTACACCTTC. Amino acid sequence: CSASLAGVRGYTF. The rearrangement uses TRBV20-1 and TRBJ1-2; TRBD1 might be the D (6 bases). The CDR3 has 13 amino acids. CDR1 and CDR2 (germline): DFQATT, SNEGSKA (reference sequence). The ends were cut back, 3 bases at V and 7 bases at J, with 15 bases in the middle.

This clonotype has a count of ten or more. The gene calls are TRBV11-3 and TRBJ1-4, with a tentative D call TRBD1 (6 bases). Germline V gives CDR1 SGHNT, CDR2 YENEEA. This CDR3 has 14 residues. V was cut by 5 bases and J by 8 bases, with 15 bases left in between. CDR3 region: CASSLTGLQEKLFF. CDR3 nucleotides: TGTGCCAGCAGCCTCACAGGGTTACAGGAAAAACTGTTTTTT.

The rearrangement links TRBV18 to TRBJ2-2; D perhaps matches TRBD1 (5 bases). Trimming shortened V by 1 base and J by 7 bases, and 7 bases separated the two germline ends. The CDR3 consists of 13 residues. The germline V gene encodes CDR1 KGHSH and CDR2 LQKENI. The CDR3 sequence: CASSPQGIGELFF. CDR3 DNA sequence: TGTGCCAGCTCACCACAGGGGATCGGGGAGCTGTTTTTT.

The V and J genes are TRBV5-1 and TRBJ2-7; 8 nucleotides agree with TRBD2. Looked up from germline, CDR1 is SGHRS and CDR2 is YFSETQ. This CDR3 has 13 amino acids. J gave up 5 bases and V 0 bases, and 1 base lay outside the gene matches. This CDR3 reads CASSLGAGDEQYF. CDR3 DNA: TGCGCCAGCAGCTTGGGAGCGGGAGACGAGCAGTACTTC.

This clonotype occurred many times. The V and J genes are TRBV12-3 or TRBV12-4 and TRBJ2-7; maybe TRBD1 (6 bases). The CDR3 totals 15 residues. Trimming cost V 6 bases and J 3 bases, with 18 bases left between them. The CDR3 DNA follows: TGTGCCAGCAGCCCCCCGAGGGGGATCGGCTACGAGCAGTACTTC. This codes for CASSPPRGIGYEQYF.

This chain joins TRBV6-6 and TRBJ2-1; a possible D gene is TRBD2 (7 bases). The germline gives CDR1 MNHNY, CDR2 SVGAGI (reference sequence). Trimming removed 0 bases at V and 6 bases at J, with 15 bases between. CDR3 length: 16 residues. The CDR3 sequence is CASSYSGGGGANEQFF. For the CDR3, the DNA is TGTGCCAGCAGTTACTCTGGGGGAGGGGGGGCCAATGAGCAGTTCTTC.

This clonotype was recorded a few times. The CDR3 is CSAPIVGGFYEQYF. The CDR3 DNA reads TGCAGTGCTCCAATCGTGGGGGGTTTCTACGAGCAGTACTTC. The J gene is TRBJ2-7, the V gene TRBV20-1; D possibly corresponds to TRBD2 (6 bases). The germline V gene encodes CDR1 DFQATT and CDR2 SNEGSKA (reference sequence). The length of the CDR3 is 14 residues. V gave up 5 bases and J gave up 3 bases, with 17 bases separating them.

In this sample, this clonotype turned up many times. The chain employs TRBV30 and TRBJ2-3, with 11 bases lining up with TRBD2. This CDR3 is 16 amino acids long. CDR1 and CDR2 (germline): GTSNPN, SVGIG (reference sequence). V lost 1 base and J lost 0; bases outside the gene matches: 3. The CDR3 loop reads CAWSEGLAASTDTQYF. The CDR3 DNA follows: TGTGCCTGGAGTGAGGGACTAGCGGCAAGCACAGATACGCAGTATTTT.

This clonotype was found a few times. The genes are TRBV11-3 and TRBJ2-2; D might be TRBD2 (6 bases). Trimming stripped 0 bases from V and 5 bases from J, with 19 bases between. The CDR3 contains 18 residues. Germline V gives CDR1 SGHNT, CDR2 YENEEA. CDR3 in DNA: TGTGCCAGCAGCTTAGACAGCCCCGAGGGGAGGTTGACCGGGGAGCTGTTTTTT. It encodes CASSLDSPEGRLTGELFF.

This clonotype has just a few counts. This rearrangement joins TRBV6-5 to TRBJ2-7; D possibly corresponds to TRBD2 (5 bases). Trimming took 1 base from V and 0 from J, leaving 10 bases between them. The V gene's germline CDR1 is MNHEY and CDR2 SVGAGI. This CDR3 spans 15 amino acids. CDR3 in amino acids: CASSYYGESSYEQYF. CDR3 coding DNA: TGTGCCAGCAGTTACTACGGGGAATCCTCCTACGAGCAGTACTTC.

This clonotype was picked up many times. The chain recombines TRBV12-3 or TRBV12-4 with TRBJ2-2, with D possibly TRBD2 on 7 matching bases. There are 16 residues in the CDR3. V lost 8 bases and J lost 0, with 16 bases in between. CDR3 sequence reads: CASFRSGGSNTGELFF. Here the CDR3 DNA reads TGTGCCAGCTTTCGGTCGGGGGGCTCGAACACCGGGGAGCTGTTTTTT.

This clonotype was seen repeatedly, ten times or more. The genes are TRBV7-2 and TRBJ2-1; 10 positions agree with TRBD2. V gave up 2 bases and J gave up 7 bases; unmatched junction bases: 5. CDR3 length equals 15 residues. CDR1 and CDR2 (germline): SGHTA, FQGNSA. The CDR3 region has the DNA TGTGCCAGCAGCTTAAGGCTAGCGGGAGCTAATGAGCAGTTCTTC. This sequence encodes CASSLRLAGANEQFF. The complete variable domain, with remaining parts taken from reference TRBV7-2 and TRBJ2-1, reads GAGVSQSPSNKVTEKGKDVELRCDPISGHTALYWYRQSLGQGLEFLIYFQGNSAPDKSGLPSDRFSAERTGGSVSTLTIQRTQQEDSAVYLCASSLRLAGANEQFFGPGTRLTVL.

The table lists this clonotype with many counts. The chain has TRBV27 and TRBJ1-2; a weak D match, TRBD1 (6 bases). The CDR3 contains 15 residues. Trimming removed 1 base at V and 0 bases at J, with 9 bases between. Germline values: CDR1 MNHEY, CDR2 SMNVEV (reference sequence). The CDR3 bases are TGTGCCAGCAGTTTATTCGGGGGCCCTAACTATGGCTACACCTTC. Amino acids: CASSLFGGPNYGYTF.

This clonotype showed up many times. This rearrangement joins TRBV6-1 to TRBJ2-7, with 7 bases fitting TRBD2. V trimming: 6 bases; J trimming: 7 bases; junction bases outside the gene matches: 6. CDR1 MNHNS and CDR2 SASEGT come from the germline V gene. The CDR3 sequence is 12 residues long. The CDR3 is CASRGGTDEQYF. The CDR3 DNA follows: TGTGCCAGCAGGGGAGGGACGGATGAGCAGTACTTC.

This clonotype was found many times. The junction does not match germline at one end; this may be a read error. The chain carries TRBV9 and TRBJ2-1, with 10 bases aligning to TRBD2. This CDR3 is 14 amino acids long. CDR1 and CDR2 (germline): SGDLS, YYNGEE. The CDR3 loop reads CASSVSGRGNGQFF. CDR3 DNA: TGTGCCAGCAGCGTCAGCGGGAGGGGGAATGGGCAGTTCTTC.

The table lists this clonotype with many counts. The chain couples TRBV7-9 to TRBJ2-1, with D tentatively TRBD1 (7 bases). Between the trimmed V and J ends, which lost 8 bases and 12 bases, there was a span of 14 bases. CDR3 length: 11 residues. Germline assignment: CDR1 SEHNR and CDR2 FQNEAQ (reference sequence). For the CDR3, the DNA is TGTGCCAGCCTAGGGGGCGGGATGCAGTTCTTC. The encoded protein is CASLGGGMQFF. The full variable domain, completed using reference TRBV7-9 and TRBJ2-1, is DTGVSQNPRHKITKRGQNVTFRCDPISEHNRLYWYRQTLGQGPEFLTYFQNEAQLEKSRLLSDRFSAERPKGSFSTLEIQRTEQGDSAMYLCASLGGGMQFFGPGTRLTVL.

This clonotype was observed many times. This sequence joins TRBV19 and TRBJ1-1, with D perhaps matching TRBD1 (5 bases). The CDR3 is made up of 14 amino acids. Trimming stripped 7 bases from V and 5 bases from J, with 17 bases between. Germline CDR1 LNHDA, CDR2 SQIVND (reference sequence). CDR3 DNA sequence: TGTGCCAGTACCATGGGGGTAGGGAGGACTGAAGCTTTCTTT. Encoded protein: CASTMGVGRTEAFF.